The entry below gives a single T cell receptor (beta chain) sequence along with its context. Its antigen has not been determined. Since a much larger clone is just one base distant, this may be a read error. CDR1 and CDR2, looked up from the germline V gene, are KGHSH and LQKENI. The CDR3 contains 15 residues, cysteine and phenylalanine counted. Only CDR3 DNA remains: 45 bases, in frame from the first base. This record comes from a study of glioma-infiltrating T cells (dated by TCRdb to 2016 to 2018). About the study as a whole: TCR alpha- and beta-chain repertoires were sequenced from glioma tissue, non-neoplastic brain tissue and matched peripheral blood mononuclear cells. To gauge divergence between tissue and blood T-cell populations, every tissue-infiltrating repertoire was compared against the peripheral blood repertoire from the same patient. Three low-grade glioma patients, several primary glioblastoma patients, and three non-glioma patients who contributed non-neoplastic brain tissue made up the paired cohort.

The iRepertoire nested amplicon-rescue multiplex PCR (arm-PCR) platform was used to amplify TCR alpha and beta CDR3 regions from RNA. The input for one-step reverse transcription and amplification was roughly 85-400 ng of tissue mRNA or PBMC total RNA. Following bead purification, Illumina adapters were added by a secondary multiplex PCR, and the libraries were gel-purified between 200 and 400 bp. Internal 6-nucleotide barcodes were carried by the libraries and were used for demultiplexing. The libraries were sequenced on an Illumina MiSeq using 2x220 or 2x250 nucleotide paired-end reads. Concerning the study's data processing: Paired reads were merged using FLASH 1.2.11 and were aligned to the GRCh37 human genome using BWA-MEM, after which TRA and TRB reads were extracted. For V and J assignment, an IMGT-derived reference of cassette sequences and CDR3 motifs that included pseudogenes was used. Reads were translated in three frames, and productive CDR3s were defined as those with a C...FGXG motif and no stop codons. A clonotype was defined as a unique combination of a V-J cassette pair and a CDR3 amino acid sequence. Reads were filtered by Hamming distance, with the threshold set by the sequence error rate of each sample in mapped regions. TCRdb reran the public reads through fastp at Q25 and MiXCR, keeping productive beta chains. Each record represents a unique CDR3 protein, reported with the most common genes and DNA among its rows. TCRdb, not the authors, supplied the V and J calls. The sample table contains some 180,000 distinct CDR3 sequences; only one count was recorded for approximately 30% of them. Of the sample, about 19% falls within the top ten clones.

Paper-wide results and their limitations: The group comparisons were based on small numbers of patients: three non-neoplastic, three low-grade glioma and fewer than ten glioblastoma patients. VJ-independent divergence between tissue and blood was found to be below expectation in non-neoplastic patients but above expectation in all gliomas, particularly low-grade gliomas. Tissue and blood shared very few CDR3 sequences, a result attributed to high CDR3 diversity and limited sampling.

The clonotype was recovered from a human donor with low-grade glioma or glioblastoma, undergoing nonglioma brain surgery, or in good health (not recorded which). The specimen sequenced was glioma tissue, nonneoplastic brain tissue, or PBMCs (not recorded which). The chain uses TRBV18 and TRBJ1-2; the D gene is unclear. The CDR3 sequence is CASSPSPRDNHGYTF. The bases read TGTGCCAGCTCACCGTCTCCGCGGGATAACCATGGCTACACCTTC.